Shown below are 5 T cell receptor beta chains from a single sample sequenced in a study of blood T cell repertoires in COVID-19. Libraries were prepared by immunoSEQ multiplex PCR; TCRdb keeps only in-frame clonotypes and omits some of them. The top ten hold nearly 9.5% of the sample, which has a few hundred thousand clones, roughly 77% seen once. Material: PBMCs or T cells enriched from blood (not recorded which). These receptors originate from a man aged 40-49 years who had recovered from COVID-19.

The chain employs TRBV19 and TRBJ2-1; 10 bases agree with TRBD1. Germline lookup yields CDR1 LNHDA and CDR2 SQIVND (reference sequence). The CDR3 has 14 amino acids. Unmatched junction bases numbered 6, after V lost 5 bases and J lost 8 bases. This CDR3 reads CASSPDRGFYEQFF. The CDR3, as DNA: TGTGCCAGTAGTCCGGACAGGGGGTTCTATGAGCAGTTCTTC. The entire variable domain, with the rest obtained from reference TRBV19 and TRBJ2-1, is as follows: DGGITQSPKYLFRKEGQNVTLSCEQNLNHDAMYWYRQDPGQGLRLIYYSQIVNDFQKGDIAEGYSVSREKKESFPLTVTSAQKNPTAFYLCASSPDRGFYEQFFGPGTRLTVL.

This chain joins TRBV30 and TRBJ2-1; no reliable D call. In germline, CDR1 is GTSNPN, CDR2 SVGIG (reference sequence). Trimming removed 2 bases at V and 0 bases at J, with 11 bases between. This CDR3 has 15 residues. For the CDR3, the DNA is TGTGCCTGGAGTCGTCCTAGGCCCTCCTACAATGAGCAGTTCTTC. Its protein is CAWSRPRPSYNEQFF.

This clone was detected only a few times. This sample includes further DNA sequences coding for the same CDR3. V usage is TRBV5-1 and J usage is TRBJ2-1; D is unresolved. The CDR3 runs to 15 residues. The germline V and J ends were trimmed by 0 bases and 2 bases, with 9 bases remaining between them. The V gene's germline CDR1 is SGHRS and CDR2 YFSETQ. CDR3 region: CASSLEGTAYNEQFF. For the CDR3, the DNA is TGCGCCAGCAGCTTGGAAGGTACAGCCTACAATGAGCAGTTCTTC.

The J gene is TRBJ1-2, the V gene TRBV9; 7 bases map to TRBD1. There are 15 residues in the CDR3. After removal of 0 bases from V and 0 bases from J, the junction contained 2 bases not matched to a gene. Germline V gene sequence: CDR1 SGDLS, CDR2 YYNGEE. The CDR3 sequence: CASSVEGAANYGYTF. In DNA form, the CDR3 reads TGTGCCAGCAGCGTAGAGGGGGCCGCTAACTATGGCTACACCTTC. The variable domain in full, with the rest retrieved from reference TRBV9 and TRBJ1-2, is DSGVTQTPKHLITATGQRVTLRCSPRSGDLSVYWYQQSLDQGLQFLIQYYNGEERAKGNILERFSAQQFPDLHSELNLSSLELGDSALYFCASSVEGAANYGYTFGSGTRLTVV.

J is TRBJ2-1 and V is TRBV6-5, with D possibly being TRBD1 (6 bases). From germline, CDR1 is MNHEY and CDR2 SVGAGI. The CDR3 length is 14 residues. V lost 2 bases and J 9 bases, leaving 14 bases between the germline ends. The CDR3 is CASSYRGSEFEQFF. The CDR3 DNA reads TGTGCCAGCAGTTACAGGGGGTCAGAGTTTGAGCAGTTCTTC.